This TCR beta chain was sequenced in a study of cytomegalovirus exposure and HLA in healthy donors. Researchers ran the PCR with 60 Vbeta and 13 Jbeta primers. Sequencing used immunoSEQ multiplex PCR; TCRdb keeps in-frame clones, though not all of them. The sample has some 150,000 clones; about 75% are singletons. J was trimmed by 5 bases and V by 0 bases; bases with no gene match: 5. Germline V lookup: CDR1 LGHNA, CDR2 YSLEER. The CDR3 spans 16 residues. Sequenced: PBMCs. This clonotype was sampled from a middle-aged woman in good health and CMV-seronegative. The chain employs TRBV4-3 and TRBJ2-3, with 10 bases matching TRBD2. CDR3 residues: CASSQESGGAQDTQYF. The CDR3 DNA is TGCGCCAGCAGCCAAGAGAGCGGGGGGGCCCAAGATACGCAGTATTTT.